The entry below gives a single TCR beta chain sequence along with its context. No antigen is known for it. A multiplex PCR was run with 60 Vbeta primers and 13 Jbeta primers. In the original analysis: Per a later analysis, the number of unique TCR beta chains was some 80 million, of which roughly 9.9 million were shared. The protocol was immunoSEQ multiplex PCR, while the TCRdb copy is restricted to in-frame clones and leaves out a portion. D and trimming were read from the DNA, whereas the V and J calls and clone size are those reported in that table. The data hold over 85,000 clones, with roughly 80% observed a single time. Germline CDR1 reads SEHNR; CDR2 reads FQNEAQ (reference sequence). Trimming took 1 base from V and 6 from J; bases not matched to a gene: 8. This CDR3 is built from 15 residues. The data were obtained in a study of cytomegalovirus exposure and HLA in healthy donors. Across the whole study: There were 90 million to 140 million unique TCR beta sequences, drawn from approximately 180 million T cells, in an earlier analysis.

Findings and limits, study-wide: Prediction of most subjects' HLA-A and HLA-B alleles by TCR beta sequences was reportedly accurate. DRB1 showed the most TCR associations and HLA-C the fewest in a later analysis, as rates varied by HLA locus.

The receptor was isolated from a man aged 35 to 55 in good health and CMV-seronegative. The V and J genes are TRBV7-9 and TRBJ2-7; 8 nucleotides agree with TRBD1. The sequencing sample was made of PBMCs. The CDR3 here is CASSLGAGQGPEQYF. In DNA form, the CDR3 reads TGTGCCAGCAGCTTAGGTGCCGGACAGGGCCCCGAGCAGTACTTC.